This T cell receptor (beta chain) stems from a study of lymphopenia after photon versus proton radiotherapy (dated by TCRdb to the late 2010s). About the study as a whole: In patients with gastrointestinal tumors who developed high-grade lymphopenia, the study compared the immunological effects of photon radiation therapy with those of proton radiation therapy. A cohort of some 20 patients with gastrointestinal tumors who received either photon or proton therapy and subsequently developed lymphopenia was included. The study aimed to characterize how the two radiation modalities differ in their impact on the immune system.

Broader findings and caveats from the paper: After the lymphocyte count nadir, oligoclonal expansion, especially of CD8+ Temra cells, was observed in photon-treated repertoires, and the drop in diversity was driven by this expansion. Across the cohort, an inverse correlation was found between a larger post-nadir drop in TCR diversity and overall survival time among patients who died. Proton-treated patients stayed relatively stable during treatment, while photon-treated patients lost naive T cells and TCR diversity and gained effector/memory populations. The survival association was examined only in patients who died, and the authors described better survival with proton therapy as a possibility, not as a demonstrated result.

Turning to this clone: This clone's antigen is unknown. Base qualities are not at hand, and no much larger clone is one base apart.

The CDR3 runs 13 amino acids, cysteine and phenylalanine included. Just the 39-base CDR3 DNA is kept, in frame starting at base 1. The germline V gene provides CDR1 SGHRS and CDR2 YFSETQ. V is reduced by 3 bases and J by 3 bases, leaving a spacing of 9 bases between them. Libraries were prepared through the immunoSEQ multiplex PCR assay. Alongside multiparametric flow cytometry, deep sequencing of rearranged TCR beta loci was used to profile the T cell repertoires. TCRdb provides this immuneACCESS table in a form limited to in-frame rearrangements. Some clones are lacking; in checked studies, under half of them reflect an unresolved V gene, and why the rest are absent is not known. The sample data list about 16,000 clones, and 65% to 90% of these were observed just once. In total, the top ten clones hold approximately 10% of the sample.

The V gene is TRBV5-1 and the J gene is TRBJ1-1; the D gene lacks a confident call. The sample here was peripheral blood, taken from a patient treated with proton-based radiotherapy. The sequence came from a man between 65 and 85 years old with pancreatic cancer. The CDR3 reads CASSSVRDTEAFF. The DNA sequence is TGCGCCAGCAGCTCCGTGAGGGACACTGAAGCTTTCTTT.